The sequence of this TCR beta chain was determined in a study of blood T cell repertoires in COVID-19. In the study overall: Some COVID-19 samples were acute and others convalescent; all came from the United States, Italy and Spain. Sources were T cells, B-cell-depleted T cells, or PBMCs; the material itself was cDNA or gDNA.

As to this clone: The sample carries other DNA sequences with the same CDR3.

Profiled with immunoSEQ multiplex PCR; TCRdb holds only in-frame clones, not every one. The sample lists 250,000 to 350,000 clones, about 90% occurring once. The Seattle patients, enrolled during active infection, were followed longitudinally. V was clipped by 4 bases and J by 7 bases; unmatched bases: 3. The CDR3 covers 15 residues. Germline CDR1 SEHNR, CDR2 FQNEAQ (reference sequence). Sequenced: peripheral blood. The clonotype comes from a woman in her twenties or thirties with COVID-19, enrolled during active disease. The chain is built from TRBV7-9 and TRBJ2-1, with 14 nucleotides matching TRBD2. In DNA form, the CDR3 reads TGTGCCAGCAGCTCAGGACTAGCGGGAGGAAATGAGCAGTTCTTC. This codes for CASSSGLAGGNEQFF.